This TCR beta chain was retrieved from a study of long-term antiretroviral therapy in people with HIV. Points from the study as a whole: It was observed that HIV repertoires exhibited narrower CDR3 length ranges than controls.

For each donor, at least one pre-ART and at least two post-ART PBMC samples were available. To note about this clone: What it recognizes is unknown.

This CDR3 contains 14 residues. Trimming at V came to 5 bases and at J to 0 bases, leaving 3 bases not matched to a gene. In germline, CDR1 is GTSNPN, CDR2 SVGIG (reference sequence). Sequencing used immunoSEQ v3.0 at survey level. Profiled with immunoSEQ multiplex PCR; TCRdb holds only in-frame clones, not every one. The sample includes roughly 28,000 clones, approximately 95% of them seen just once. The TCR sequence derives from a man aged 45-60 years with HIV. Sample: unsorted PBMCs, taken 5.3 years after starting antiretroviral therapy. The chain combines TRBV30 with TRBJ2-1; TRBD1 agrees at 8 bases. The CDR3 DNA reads TGTGCCTGGTCCGGGACAGGCTCCTACAATGAGCAGTTCTTC. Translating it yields CAWSGTGSYNEQFF.